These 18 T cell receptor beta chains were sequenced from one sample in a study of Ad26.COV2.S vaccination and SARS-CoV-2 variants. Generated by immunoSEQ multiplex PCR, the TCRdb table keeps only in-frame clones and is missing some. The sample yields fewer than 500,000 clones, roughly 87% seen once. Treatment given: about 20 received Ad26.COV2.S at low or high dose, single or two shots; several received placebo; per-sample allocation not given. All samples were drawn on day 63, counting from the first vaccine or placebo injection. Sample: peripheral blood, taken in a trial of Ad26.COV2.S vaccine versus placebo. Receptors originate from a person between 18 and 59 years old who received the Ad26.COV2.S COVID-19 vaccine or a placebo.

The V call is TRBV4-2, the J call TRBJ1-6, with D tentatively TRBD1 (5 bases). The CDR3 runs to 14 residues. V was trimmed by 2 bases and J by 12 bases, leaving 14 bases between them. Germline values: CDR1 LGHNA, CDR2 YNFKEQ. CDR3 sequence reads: CASSQSGPGKPLHF. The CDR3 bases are TGTGCCAGCAGCCAATCGGGACCGGGGAAACCCCTCCACTTT.

CDR3 sequence: CASSQDNLGTQYF. The DNA for the CDR3 is TGTGCCAGCAGCCAGGACAACTTAGGGACCCAGTACTTC. This chain joins TRBV3-1 (or the pseudogene TRBV3-2) and TRBJ2-5, with D possibly TRBD1 on 5 matching bases. V lost 3 bases and J 7 bases, leaving 12 bases between the germline ends. CDR1 is LGHDT, CDR2 YNNKEL, per germline (reference sequence). This CDR3 has 13 amino acids.

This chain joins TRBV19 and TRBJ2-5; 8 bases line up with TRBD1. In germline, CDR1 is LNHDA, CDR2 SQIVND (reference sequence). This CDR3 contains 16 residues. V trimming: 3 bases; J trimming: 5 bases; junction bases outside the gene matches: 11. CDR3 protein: CASSMWGQDSRETQYF. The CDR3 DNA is TGTGCCAGTAGTATGTGGGGACAGGACTCACGGGAGACCCAGTACTTC.

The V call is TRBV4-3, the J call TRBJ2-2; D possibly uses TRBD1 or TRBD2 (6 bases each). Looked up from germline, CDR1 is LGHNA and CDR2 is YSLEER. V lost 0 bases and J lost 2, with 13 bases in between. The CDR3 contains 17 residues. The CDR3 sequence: CASSQDPRGANTGELFF. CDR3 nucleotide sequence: TGCGCCAGCAGCCAAGATCCGAGGGGGGCTAACACCGGGGAGCTGTTTTTT.

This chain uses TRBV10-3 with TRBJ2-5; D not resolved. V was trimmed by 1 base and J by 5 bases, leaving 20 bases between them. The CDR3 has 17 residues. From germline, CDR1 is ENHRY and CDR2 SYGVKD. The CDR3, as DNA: TGTGCCATCAGTGAGTTAAGGTCCAGGACGGCTGGGGAGACCCAGTACTTC. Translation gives CAISELRSRTAGETQYF.

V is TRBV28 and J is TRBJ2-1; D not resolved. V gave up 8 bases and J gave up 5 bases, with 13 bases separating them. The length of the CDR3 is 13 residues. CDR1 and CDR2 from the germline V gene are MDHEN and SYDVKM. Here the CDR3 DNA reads TGTGCCAGCCTCCCGGCGGCGGACAATGAGCAGTTCTTC. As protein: CASLPAADNEQFF. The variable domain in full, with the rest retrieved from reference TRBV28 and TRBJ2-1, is DVKVTQSSRYLVKRTGEKVFLECVQDMDHENMFWYRQDPGLGLRLIYFSYDVKMKEKGDIPEGYSVSREKKERFSLILESASTNQTSMYLCASLPAADNEQFFGPGTRLTVL.

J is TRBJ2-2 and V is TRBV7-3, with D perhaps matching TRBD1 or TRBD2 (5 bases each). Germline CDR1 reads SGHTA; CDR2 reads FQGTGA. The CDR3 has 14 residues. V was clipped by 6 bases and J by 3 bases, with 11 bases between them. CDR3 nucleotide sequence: TGTGCCAGCAGTCGGGACCGTGACACCGGGGAGCTGTTTTTT. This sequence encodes CASSRDRDTGELFF.

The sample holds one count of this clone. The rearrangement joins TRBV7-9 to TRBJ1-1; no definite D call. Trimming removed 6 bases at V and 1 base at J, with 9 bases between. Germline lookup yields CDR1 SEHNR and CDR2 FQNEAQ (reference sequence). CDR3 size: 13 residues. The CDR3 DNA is TGTGCCAGCAGTTCAACAGAGAACACTGAAGCTTTCTTT. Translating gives CASSSTENTEAFF.

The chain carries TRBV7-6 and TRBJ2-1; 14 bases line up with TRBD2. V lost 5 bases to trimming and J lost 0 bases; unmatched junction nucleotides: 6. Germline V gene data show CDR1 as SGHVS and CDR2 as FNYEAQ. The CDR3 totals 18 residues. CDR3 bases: TGTGCCAGCAGCGCCTGGACTAGCGGGAGGTCCTCCTACAATGAGCAGTTCTTC. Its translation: CASSAWTSGRSSYNEQFF.

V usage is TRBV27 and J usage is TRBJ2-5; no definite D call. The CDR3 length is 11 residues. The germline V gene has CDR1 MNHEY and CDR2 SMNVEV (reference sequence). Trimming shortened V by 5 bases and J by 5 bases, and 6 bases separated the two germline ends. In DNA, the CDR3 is TGTGCCAGCAGTGATAGGGAGACCCAGTACTTC. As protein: CASSDRETQYF.

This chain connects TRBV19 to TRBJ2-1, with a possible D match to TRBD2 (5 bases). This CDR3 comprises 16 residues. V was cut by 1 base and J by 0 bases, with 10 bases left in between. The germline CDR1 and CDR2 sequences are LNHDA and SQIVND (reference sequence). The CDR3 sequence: CASSIVTTSSYNEQFF. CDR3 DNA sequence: TGTGCCAGTAGTATAGTGACTACCAGCTCCTACAATGAGCAGTTCTTC.

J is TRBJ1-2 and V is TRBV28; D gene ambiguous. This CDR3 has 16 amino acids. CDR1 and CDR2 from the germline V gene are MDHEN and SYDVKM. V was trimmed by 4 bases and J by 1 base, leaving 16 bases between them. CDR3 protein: CASSSAPPAVNYGYTF. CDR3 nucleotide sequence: TGTGCCAGCAGTTCGGCCCCGCCGGCGGTTAACTATGGCTACACCTTC.

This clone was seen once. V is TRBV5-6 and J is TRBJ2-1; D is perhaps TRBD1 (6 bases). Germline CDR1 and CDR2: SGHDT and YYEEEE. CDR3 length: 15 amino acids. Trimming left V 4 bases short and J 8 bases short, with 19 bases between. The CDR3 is CASSHPQGMKDEQFF. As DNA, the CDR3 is TGTGCCAGCAGCCACCCGCAGGGGATGAAGGATGAGCAGTTCTTC.

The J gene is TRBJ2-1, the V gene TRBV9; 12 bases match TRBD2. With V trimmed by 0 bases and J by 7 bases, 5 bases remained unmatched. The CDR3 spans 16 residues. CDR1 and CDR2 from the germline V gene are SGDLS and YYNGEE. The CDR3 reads CASSVETSGSWNEQFF. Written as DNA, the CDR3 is TGTGCCAGCAGCGTAGAGACTAGCGGGAGTTGGAATGAGCAGTTCTTC.

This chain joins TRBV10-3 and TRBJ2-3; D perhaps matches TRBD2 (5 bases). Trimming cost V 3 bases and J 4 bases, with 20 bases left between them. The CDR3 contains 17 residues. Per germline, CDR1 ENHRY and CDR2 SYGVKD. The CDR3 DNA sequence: TGTGCCATCAGTGACCCCCCCGGGAAGGGTGGACCAGATACGCAGTATTTT. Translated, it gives CAISDPPGKGGPDTQYF.

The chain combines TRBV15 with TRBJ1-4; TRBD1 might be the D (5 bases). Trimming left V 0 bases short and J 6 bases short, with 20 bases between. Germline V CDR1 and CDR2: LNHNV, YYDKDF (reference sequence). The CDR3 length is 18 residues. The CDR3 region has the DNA TGTGCCACCAGCAGAGATTTGGGGCATGACGGGTTTGATGAAAAACTGTTTTTT. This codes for CATSRDLGHDGFDEKLFF.

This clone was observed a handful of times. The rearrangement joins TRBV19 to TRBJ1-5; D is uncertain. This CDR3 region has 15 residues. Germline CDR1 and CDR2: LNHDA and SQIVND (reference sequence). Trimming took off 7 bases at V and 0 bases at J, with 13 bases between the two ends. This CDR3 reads CASTADQVSNQPQHF. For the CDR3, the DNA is TGTGCCAGTACGGCCGACCAGGTTAGCAATCAGCCCCAGCATTTT.

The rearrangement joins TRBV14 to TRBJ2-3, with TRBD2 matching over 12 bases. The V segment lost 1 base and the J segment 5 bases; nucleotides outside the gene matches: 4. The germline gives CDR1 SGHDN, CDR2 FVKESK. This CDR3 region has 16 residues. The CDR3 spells CASSQGLAGVGDTQYF. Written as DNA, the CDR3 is TGTGCCAGCAGCCAAGGACTAGCGGGAGTGGGAGATACGCAGTATTTT.